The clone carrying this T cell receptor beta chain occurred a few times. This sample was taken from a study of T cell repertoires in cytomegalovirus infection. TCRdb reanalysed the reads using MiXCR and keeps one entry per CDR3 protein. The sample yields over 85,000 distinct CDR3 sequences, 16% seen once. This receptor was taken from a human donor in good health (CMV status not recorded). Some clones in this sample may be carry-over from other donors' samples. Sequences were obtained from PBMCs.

As DNA, the CDR3 is TGTGCCAGCAGCTTGGGGACAGGGGGCAGGAGCAATCAGCCCCAGCATTTT. Protein sequence: CASSLGTGGRSNQPQHF. The rearrangement uses TRBV5-6 and TRBJ1-5; the match to TRBD1 covers 11 bases. The CDR3 runs 17 residues. V lost 0 bases to trimming and J lost 1 base; unmatched junction nucleotides: 3. Germline assignment: CDR1 SGHDT and CDR2 YYEEEE.